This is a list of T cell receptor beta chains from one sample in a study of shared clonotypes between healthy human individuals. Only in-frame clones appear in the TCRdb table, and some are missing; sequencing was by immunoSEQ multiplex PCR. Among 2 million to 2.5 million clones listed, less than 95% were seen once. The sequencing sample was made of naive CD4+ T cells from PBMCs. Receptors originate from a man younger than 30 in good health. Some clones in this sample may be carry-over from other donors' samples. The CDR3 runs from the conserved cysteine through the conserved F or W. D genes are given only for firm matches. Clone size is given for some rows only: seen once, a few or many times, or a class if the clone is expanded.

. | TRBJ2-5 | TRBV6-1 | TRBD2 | CASSAGLAGPETQYF | TGTGCCAGCAGCGCCGGACTAGCGGGACCAGAGACCCAGTACTTC
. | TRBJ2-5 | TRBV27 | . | CASSRANQETQYF | TGTGCCAGCAGTCGTGCAAACCAAGAGACCCAGTACTTC
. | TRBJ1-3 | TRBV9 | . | CASSTGLAQGGNTIYF | TGTGCCAGCAGCACCGGGCTTGCGCAAGGGGGAAACACCATATATTTT
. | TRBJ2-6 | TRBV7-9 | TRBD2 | CASSPPGGVPPGANVLTF | TGTGCCAGCAGCCCCCCGGGGGGGGTTCCCCCGGGGGCCAACGTCCTGACTTTC
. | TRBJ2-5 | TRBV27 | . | CASSLLWSTAQETQYF | TGTGCCAGCAGTTTATTATGGTCGACAGCACAAGAGACCCAGTACTTC
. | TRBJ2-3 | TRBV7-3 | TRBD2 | CASSASGTPADTQYF | TGTGCCAGCAGCGCCAGCGGGACCCCCGCAGATACGCAGTATTTT
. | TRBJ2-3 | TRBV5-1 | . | CASSLFGGTDTQYF | TGCGCCAGCAGCTTGTTCGGGGGCACAGATACGCAGTATTTT
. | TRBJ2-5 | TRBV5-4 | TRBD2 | CASSSAGLGETQYF | TGTGCCAGCAGCTCAGCGGGACTCGGCGAGACCCAGTACTTC
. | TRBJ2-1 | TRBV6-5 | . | CASSYSGGGEQFF | TGTGCCAGCAGTTACTCTGGGGGCGGTGAGCAGTTCTTC
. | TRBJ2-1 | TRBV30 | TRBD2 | CAWSSGSGVPYNEQFF | TGTGCCTGGAGTAGTGGTAGCGGGGTCCCCTACAATGAGCAGTTCTTC
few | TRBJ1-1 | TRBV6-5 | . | CASSYSPTEAFF | TGTGCCAGCAGTTACTCCCCGACTGAAGCTTTCTTT
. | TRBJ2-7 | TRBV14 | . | CASSQGGVLGGRKREQYF | TGTGCCAGCAGCCAAGGGGGAGTATTAGGTGGGAGAAAACGCGAGCAGTACTTC
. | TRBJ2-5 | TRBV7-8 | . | CASSFGAQETQYF | TGTGCCAGCAGCTTCGGAGCCCAAGAGACCCAGTACTTC
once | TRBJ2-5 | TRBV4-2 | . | CASRGVGETQYF | TGTGCCTCCAGGGGGGTGGGGGAGACCCAGTACTTC
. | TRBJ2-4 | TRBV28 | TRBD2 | CASSYDSGLAGGIKNIQYF | TGTGCCAGCAGCTACGACAGTGGACTAGCGGGAGGTATTAAAAACATTCAGTACTTC
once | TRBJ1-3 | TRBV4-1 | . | CASSQPAQVPGNTIYF | TGCGCCAGCAGCCAACCCGCACAGGTACCTGGAAACACCATATATTTT
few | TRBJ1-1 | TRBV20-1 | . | CSAHRNTEAFF | TGCAGTGCACACAGGAACACTGAAGCTTTCTTT
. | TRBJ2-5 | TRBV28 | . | CASSAASSKRLGDF | TGTGCCAGCAGCGCAGCATCCTCCAAGAGACTAGGGGACTTC
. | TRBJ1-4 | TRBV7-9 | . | CASSLGGSEKLFF | TGTGCCAGCAGCTTGGGGGGTAGTGAAAAACTGTTTTTT
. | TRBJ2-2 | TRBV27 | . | CASSRGTGELFF | TGTGCCAGCAGTCGCGGCACCGGGGAGCTGTTTTTT
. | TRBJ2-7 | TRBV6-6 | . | CASSPGATYEQYF | TGTGCCAGCAGTCCAGGGGCCACCTACGAGCAGTACTTC
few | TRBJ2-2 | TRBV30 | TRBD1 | CAWSDRAGELFF | TGTGCCTGGAGCGACAGGGCCGGGGAGCTGTTTTTT
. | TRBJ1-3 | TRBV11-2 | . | CASSLARSGNTIYF | TGTGCCAGCAGCTTAGCCAGGTCTGGAAACACCATATATTTT
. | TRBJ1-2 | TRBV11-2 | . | CASSLGRTYGYTF | TGTGCCAGCAGCTTAGGTAGGACCTATGGCTACACCTTC
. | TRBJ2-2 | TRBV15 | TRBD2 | CATSRSGRAGELFF | TGTGCCACCAGCAGATCGGGGAGGGCCGGGGAGCTGTTTTTT
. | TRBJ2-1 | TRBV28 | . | CASTAPPGSERYNEQFF | TGTGCCAGCACCGCTCCCCCGGGCAGCGAGAGGTACAATGAGCAGTTCTTC
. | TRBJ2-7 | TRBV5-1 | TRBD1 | CASSWGQESYEQYF | TGCGCCAGCAGCTGGGGACAGGAATCCTACGAGCAGTACTTC